The 16 T cell receptor beta chains listed next were all sequenced from one sample in a study of T-cell reconstitution after alpha-beta-depleted transplantation in children. The TCRbeta library incorporated unique molecular identifiers. TCRdb independently ran MiXCR on the PCR reads; one entry per CDR3 protein. The sample records around 960,000 distinct CDR3 sequences, about 29% being singletons. Sequencing used PBMCs, mostly from graft donor cells, obtained 360 days after TCRalphabeta/CD19-depleted stem cell transplant. The receptors derive from a boy in the first two years of life who had a stem cell transplant for SCID, so the T cells may come from the graft donor.

The chain couples TRBV27 to TRBJ2-1, with D perhaps matching TRBD1 (6 bases). V was pared by 7 bases and J by 6 bases, with 13 bases between. This CDR3 region has 13 residues. CDR1 is MNHEY, CDR2 SMNVEV, per germline (reference sequence). This CDR3 reads CASIAVDSNEQFF. DNA of the CDR3: TGTGCCAGCATCGCCGTGGACAGCAATGAGCAGTTCTTC.

This clonotype showed up just a few times. V usage is TRBV9 and J usage is TRBJ2-5; D remains ambiguous. V lost 0 bases and J 4 bases, leaving 1 base between the germline ends. Germline CDR1 SGDLS, CDR2 YYNGEE. CDR3 length equals 11 residues. CDR3 nucleotide sequence: TGTGCCAGCAGCGTAGTAGAGACCCAGTACTTC. This codes for CASSVVETQYF.

V is TRBV5-4 and J is TRBJ1-2; D unresolved. This CDR3 has 13 amino acids. Trimming removed 0 bases from V and 8 bases from J, with 11 bases in between. The germline V gene encodes CDR1 SGHNT and CDR2 YYREEE (reference sequence). CDR3 sequence: CASSLDRIGGYTF. CDR3 in DNA: TGTGCCAGCAGCTTGGACCGAATCGGCGGCTACACCTTC. The full variable domain, with the rest looked up from reference TRBV5-4 and TRBJ1-2, is ETGVTQSPTHLIKTRGQQVTLRCSSQSGHNTVSWYQQALGQGPQFIFQYYREEENGRGNFPPRFSGLQFPNYSSELNVNALELDDSALYLCASSLDRIGGYTFGSGTRLTVV.

The gene calls are TRBV7-2 and TRBJ1-5; D perhaps matches TRBD1 (6 bases). V was trimmed by 5 bases and J by 4 bases, leaving 15 bases between them. Germline V CDR1 and CDR2: SGHTA, FQGNSA. This CDR3 contains 15 residues. CDR3 amino acids: CASSPRWGPNQPQHF. The DNA for the CDR3 is TGTGCCAGCAGCCCCCGGTGGGGGCCTAATCAGCCCCAGCATTTT.

In its sample, this clonotype was seen a few times. CDR3 region: CASSLSVGTEDLYEQYF. CDR3 DNA sequence: TGTGCCAGCAGCTTATCAGTGGGGACAGAGGACCTCTACGAGCAGTACTTC. The V call is TRBV7-8, the J call TRBJ2-7, with 7 bases identical to TRBD1. CDR3 length: 17 residues. Per the germline V gene, CDR1 is SGHVS and CDR2 is FQNEAQ. The J segment lost 3 bases and the V segment lost 2 bases, leaving 13 bases of the junction unmatched.

The chain couples TRBV7-2 to TRBJ2-4; D may be TRBD2 (6 bases). CDR1 is SGHTA, CDR2 FQGNSA, per germline. CDR3 length equals 17 residues. The V and J ends lost 5 bases and 4 bases respectively, with 21 bases between them. CDR3 bases: TGTGCCAGCAGCCCCTCTGCGGGGTATAGGGAAAAAAACATTCAGTACTTC. This translates into CASSPSAGYREKNIQYF.

In its sample, this clonotype was seen a few times. The rearrangement joins TRBV12-3 or TRBV12-4 to TRBJ1-3; tentatively, D is TRBD1 (5 bases). The ends were cut back, 3 bases at V and 0 bases at J, with 6 bases in the middle. The CDR3 consists of 14 residues. The CDR3 DNA follows: TGTGCCAGCAGTTTCAGGGACTCTGGAAACACCATATATTTT. Its translation is CASSFRDSGNTIYF.

CDR3 sequence (DNA): TGCGCCAGCAGCTCGGACAGGGGTGACCTCGGTGAGCAGTTCTTC. Protein: CASSSDRGDLGEQFF. The gene calls are TRBV5-1 and TRBJ2-1; 9 bases match TRBD1. This CDR3 region has 15 residues. The J segment lost 9 bases and the V segment lost 3 bases, leaving 10 bases of the junction unmatched. Germline CDR1 SGHRS, CDR2 YFSETQ. The full variable domain, in which reference TRBV5-1 and TRBJ2-1 provide the parts outside the CDR3, is KAGVTQTPRYLIKTRGQQVTLSCSPISGHRSVSWYQQTPGQGLQFLFEYFSETQRNKGNFPGRFSGRQFSNSRSEMNVSTLELGDSALYLCASSSDRGDLGEQFFGPGTRLTVL.

V usage is TRBV9 and J usage is TRBJ2-1; D is perhaps TRBD1 or TRBD2 (5 bases each). Trimming cost V 4 bases and J 4 bases, with 15 bases left between them. This CDR3 is 15 amino acids long. Germline V CDR1 and CDR2: SGDLS, YYNGEE. Here the CDR3 reads CASSTGTPNYNEQFF. The CDR3 bases are TGTGCCAGCAGCACCGGGACCCCGAATTACAATGAGCAGTTCTTC. The full variable domain, rest sourced from reference TRBV9 and TRBJ2-1, is DSGVTQTPKHLITATGQRVTLRCSPRSGDLSVYWYQQSLDQGLQFLIQYYNGEERAKGNILERFSAQQFPDLHSELNLSSLELGDSALYFCASSTGTPNYNEQFFGPGTRLTVL.

The chain recombines TRBV15 with TRBJ2-1; 12 bases are a match to TRBD2. Germline CDR1 reads LNHNV; CDR2 reads YYDKDF (reference sequence). CDR3 size: 15 residues. Trimming took 4 bases from V and 7 from J; bases not matched to a gene: 5. The CDR3 protein is CATSKGGLAGNEQFF. CDR3 coding DNA: TGTGCCACCAGCAAGGGGGGACTAGCGGGTAATGAGCAGTTCTTC.

This clonotype was counted only a few times. At one boundary the junction diverges from the germline segment, which might be a read error. The chain carries TRBV6-1 and TRBJ1-2; D gene unclear. From germline, CDR1 is MNHNS and CDR2 SASEGT. The CDR3 is 8 residues long. DNA for the CDR3: TGTGCCAGCAGTACCGGCTCTTTC. Amino acid sequence: CASSTGSF.

V usage is TRBV10-3 and J usage is TRBJ2-7; 8 positions match TRBD1. Trimming removed 6 bases from V and 3 bases from J; junction bases left unmatched: 4. The CDR3 is 13 residues long. Germline V gene sequence: CDR1 ENHRY, CDR2 SYGVKD. In DNA form, the CDR3 reads TGTGCCATCAGCTACGGACAGGGCTACGAGCAGTACTTC. It encodes CAISYGQGYEQYF.

The rearrangement uses TRBV12-3 or TRBV12-4 and TRBJ1-5; TRBD1 matches 8 bases. J lost 3 bases, V lost 3 bases, and 10 bases had no gene match. This CDR3 is 17 amino acids long. Here the CDR3 reads CASSFILLTGDNQPQHF. The CDR3 coding sequence is TGTGCCAGCAGTTTTATACTTTTGACAGGGGACAATCAGCCCCAGCATTTT.

This chain joins TRBV20-1 and TRBJ1-5; 9 bases agree with TRBD1. Germline V CDR1 and CDR2: DFQATT, SNEGSKA (reference sequence). The CDR3 totals 12 residues. Trimming removed 6 bases from V and 7 bases from J; junction bases left unmatched: 4. CDR3 protein: CSARQGGQPQHF. The CDR3 DNA is TGCAGTGCAAGACAGGGGGGACAGCCCCAGCATTTT.

The V gene is TRBV4-3, the J gene TRBJ2-3; 8 bases are a match to TRBD1. The ends lost 0 bases at V and 6 bases at J; junction bases unmatched: 11. The CDR3 runs to 17 residues. CDR1 is LGHNA and CDR2 is YSLEER in the germline V gene. The CDR3 spells CASSQDRAQGDQDTQYF. CDR3 DNA: TGCGCCAGCAGCCAAGATAGGGCACAGGGGGACCAGGATACGCAGTATTTT.

The chain is built from TRBV18 and TRBJ2-6; D unclear. V lost 2 bases to trimming and J lost 1 base, with 15 bases between them. Germline assignment: CDR1 KGHSH and CDR2 LQKENI. This CDR3 contains 18 residues. The CDR3 DNA sequence: TGTGCCAGCTCACCATTCGACAACCTTCAATCTGGGGCCAACGTCCTGACTTTC. It codes for CASSPFDNLQSGANVLTF. Combining the CDR3 with reference TRBV18 and TRBJ2-6 gives the whole variable domain NAGVMQNPRHLVRRRGQEARLRCSPMKGHSHVYWYRQLPEEGLKFMVYLQKENIIDESGMPKERFSAEFPKEGPSILRIQQVVRGDSAAYFCASSPFDNLQSGANVLTFGAGSRLTVL.